This TCR beta chain was sequenced during a study of cytomegalovirus exposure and HLA in healthy donors (dated by TCRdb to 2015 to 2018). The study in broad terms: The 666 repertoires of the first cohort and the roughly 110 validation repertoires were produced on the same platform, according to a later analysis. In addition to the first cohort of approximately 670 subjects, a separate validation cohort of 120 different subjects was used. The study combined high-throughput TCR immunosequencing, statistical association of individual TCRs with disease status, and machine learning to predict cytomegalovirus infection status. The aim of the study was to test whether cataloging public T cell receptors could identify signatures of past pathogen exposure. General findings and caveats noted by the study authors: In vitro tests confirmed that a few of the cytomegalovirus-associated TCR beta chains recognize cytomegalovirus antigens. In a later analysis, TCRs clustered in the first cohort were found to also tend to co-occur in the roughly 130 validation repertoires, with roughly 93% of cluster scores above 0. Across donors, most TCR sequences were observed very rarely, whereas some public TCRs were present in many individuals. The authors suggested that the approach could potentially be extended to other disease states and immunological phenotypes. Cytomegalovirus status was reported to be diagnosed by the classifier with high specificity and sensitivity in both the original and validation cohorts. A later analysis lacked HLA typing for the validation cohort, so it scored co-occurrence in that cohort across all 110 or so repertoires. In the study, approximately 150 TCR beta chains were listed as associated with cytomegalovirus.

The method behind the library was the immunoSEQ multiplex PCR assay. The original methods were these. To diagnose cytomegalovirus status from the catalog of TCR beta chain sequences, a statistical classification framework was built. TCRdb's version of the immuneACCESS table is confined to in-frame rearrangements and falls short of the full clone set. An unresolved V gene accounts for under half of the shortfall where checked; the remainder is of unknown origin. V, J and clone size are those of that table, while D and trimming were read from the DNA. A total of about 360,000 clones appear in this sample, just over 85% of them only once. The ten biggest clones cover 0.8% to 0.85% of the sample. After removal of 5 bases from V and 0 bases from J, the junction retains 4 bases not matched to a gene. As encoded in the germline V gene, CDR1 is SGHRS while CDR2 is YFSETQ. From the cysteine through the phenylalanine, the CDR3 covers 15 amino acids. The only DNA kept is the CDR3, 45 bases in frame from the first base.

The donors belonged to the validation cohort of over a hundred subjects, which was separate from the roughly 700-subject first cohort. This clone was counted once. The clone's antigen remains unknown. Per-base quality was not reported, and no clone a single base away is much larger than it. The receptor was derived from a woman aged 18-29 years in good health and CMV-seronegative. Sequencing was carried out using PBMCs. The chain employs TRBV5-1 and TRBJ1-3; 8 central nucleotides agree with TRBD1. In nucleotide form, the sequence is TGCGCCAGCAGTCGAGGACAGGGCTCTGGAAACACCATATATTTT. Translated, it reads CASSRGQGSGNTIYF.